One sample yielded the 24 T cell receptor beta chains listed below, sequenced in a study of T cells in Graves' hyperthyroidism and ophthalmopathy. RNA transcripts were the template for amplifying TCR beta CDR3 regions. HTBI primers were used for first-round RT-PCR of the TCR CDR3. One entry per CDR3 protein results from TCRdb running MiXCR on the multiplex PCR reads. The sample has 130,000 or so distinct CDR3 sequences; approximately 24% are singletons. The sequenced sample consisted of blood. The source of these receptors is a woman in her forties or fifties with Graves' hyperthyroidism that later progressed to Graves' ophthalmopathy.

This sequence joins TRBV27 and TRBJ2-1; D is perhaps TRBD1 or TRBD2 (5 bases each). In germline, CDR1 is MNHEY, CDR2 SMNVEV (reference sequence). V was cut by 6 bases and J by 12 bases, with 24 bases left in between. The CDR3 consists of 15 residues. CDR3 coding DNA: TGTGCCAGCAGATGGCCGGGGCAGGGAAAAAGGGGGCAGTTCTTC. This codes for CASRWPGQGKRGQFF.

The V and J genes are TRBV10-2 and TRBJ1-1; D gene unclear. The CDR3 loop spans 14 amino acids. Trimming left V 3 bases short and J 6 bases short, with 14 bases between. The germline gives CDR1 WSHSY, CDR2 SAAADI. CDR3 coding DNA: TGCGCCAGCAGTGAATCACTCTCGGGCGCTGAAGCTTTCTTT. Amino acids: CASSESLSGAEAFF.

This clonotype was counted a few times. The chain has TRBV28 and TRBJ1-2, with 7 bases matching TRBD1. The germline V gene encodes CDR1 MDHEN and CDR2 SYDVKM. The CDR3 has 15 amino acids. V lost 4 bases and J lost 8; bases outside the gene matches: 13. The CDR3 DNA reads TGTGCCAGCAGTTCTCTTTCCGGGACAGTGGCCGGCTACACCTTC. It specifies CASSSLSGTVAGYTF.

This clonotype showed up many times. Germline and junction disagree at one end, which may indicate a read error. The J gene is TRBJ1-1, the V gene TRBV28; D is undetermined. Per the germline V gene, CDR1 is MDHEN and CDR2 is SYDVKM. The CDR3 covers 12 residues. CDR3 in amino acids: CATGPLNTEAFF. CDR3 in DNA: TGTGCCACCGGCCCGTTGAATACTGAAGCTTTCTTT.

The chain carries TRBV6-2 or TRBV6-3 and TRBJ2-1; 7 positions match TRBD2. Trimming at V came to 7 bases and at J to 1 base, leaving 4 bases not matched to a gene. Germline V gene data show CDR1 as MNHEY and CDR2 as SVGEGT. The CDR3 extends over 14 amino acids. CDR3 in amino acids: CASKRGTSYNEQFF. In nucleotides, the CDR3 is TGTGCCAGCAAGCGGGGTACGTCCTACAATGAGCAGTTCTTC.

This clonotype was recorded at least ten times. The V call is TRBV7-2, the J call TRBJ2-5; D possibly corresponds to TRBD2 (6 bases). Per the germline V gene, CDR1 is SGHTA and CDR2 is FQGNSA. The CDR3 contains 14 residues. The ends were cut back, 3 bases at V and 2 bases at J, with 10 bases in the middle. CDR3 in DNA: TGTGCCAGCAGCTTCGGGGGTAAACAAGAGACCCAGTACTTC. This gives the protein CASSFGGKQETQYF. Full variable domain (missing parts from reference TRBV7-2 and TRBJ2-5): GAGVSQSPSNKVTEKGKDVELRCDPISGHTALYWYRQSLGQGLEFLIYFQGNSAPDKSGLPSDRFSAERTGGSVSTLTIQRTQQEDSAVYLCASSFGGKQETQYFGPGTRLLVL.

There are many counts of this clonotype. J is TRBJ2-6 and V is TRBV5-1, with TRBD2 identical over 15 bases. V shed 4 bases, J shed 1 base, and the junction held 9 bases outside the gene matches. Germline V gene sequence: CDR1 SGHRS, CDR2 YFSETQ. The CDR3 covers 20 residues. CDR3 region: CASSHRTSGREGSGANVLTF. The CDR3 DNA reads TGCGCCAGCAGCCACCGGACTAGCGGGAGGGAAGGGTCTGGGGCCAACGTCCTGACTTTC.

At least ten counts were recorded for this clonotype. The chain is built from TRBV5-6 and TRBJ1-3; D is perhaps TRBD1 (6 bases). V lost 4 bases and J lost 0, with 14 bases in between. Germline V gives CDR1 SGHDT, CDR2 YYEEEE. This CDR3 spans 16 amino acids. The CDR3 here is CASSRGGRISGNTIYF. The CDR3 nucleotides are TGTGCCAGCAGCCGGGGGGGCCGGATCTCTGGAAACACCATATATTTT.

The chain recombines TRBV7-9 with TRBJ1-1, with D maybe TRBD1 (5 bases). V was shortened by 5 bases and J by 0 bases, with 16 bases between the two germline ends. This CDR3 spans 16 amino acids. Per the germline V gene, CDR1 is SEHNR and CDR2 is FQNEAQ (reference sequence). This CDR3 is CASSEATGLLNTEAFF. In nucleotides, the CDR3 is TGTGCCAGCAGCGAAGCGACGGGACTTTTGAACACTGAAGCTTTCTTT.

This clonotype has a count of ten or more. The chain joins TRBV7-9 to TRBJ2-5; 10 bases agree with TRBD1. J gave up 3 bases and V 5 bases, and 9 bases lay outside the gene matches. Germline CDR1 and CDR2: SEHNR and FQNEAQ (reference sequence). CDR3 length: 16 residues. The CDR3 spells CASSRGQGVAEETQYF. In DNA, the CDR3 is TGTGCCAGCAGCCGCGGACAGGGGGTAGCGGAAGAGACCCAGTACTTC.

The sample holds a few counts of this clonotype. CDR3 bases: TGCAGTGCCAGGGGACAGCTTACCGGGGAGCTGTTTTTT. Translation: CSARGQLTGELFF. The V gene is TRBV20-1, the J gene TRBJ2-2; 7 bases line up with TRBD1. Germline trimming cut 6 bases from V and 5 bases from J; bases unmatched to any gene: 6. This CDR3 has 13 amino acids. CDR1 and CDR2 from the germline V gene are DFQATT and SNEGSKA (reference sequence).

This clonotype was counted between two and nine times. As DNA, the CDR3 is TGTGCCAGCAGCCCCACGGGGAATCAAGAGACCCAGTACTTC. Translated: CASSPTGNQETQYF. The chain links TRBV9 to TRBJ2-5; D may be TRBD2 (5 bases). CDR1 is SGDLS, CDR2 YYNGEE, per germline. The CDR3 sequence is 14 residues long. The V gene lost 4 bases and the J gene lost 2 bases, with 12 bases spanning the gap.

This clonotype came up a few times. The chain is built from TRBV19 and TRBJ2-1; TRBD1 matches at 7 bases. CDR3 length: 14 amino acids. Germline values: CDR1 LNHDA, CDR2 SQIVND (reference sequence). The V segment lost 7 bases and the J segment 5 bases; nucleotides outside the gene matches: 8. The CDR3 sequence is CASNPDRVHNEQFF. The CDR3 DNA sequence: TGTGCCAGTAACCCAGACAGGGTTCACAATGAGCAGTTCTTC.

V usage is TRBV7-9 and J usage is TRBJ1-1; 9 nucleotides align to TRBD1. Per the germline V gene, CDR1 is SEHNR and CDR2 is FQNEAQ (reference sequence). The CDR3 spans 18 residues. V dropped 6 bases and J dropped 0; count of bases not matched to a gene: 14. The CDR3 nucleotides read TGTGCCAGCAGTCCGAACGGGACAGGGCGACTTATGAACACTGAAGCTTTCTTT. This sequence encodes CASSPNGTGRLMNTEAFF.

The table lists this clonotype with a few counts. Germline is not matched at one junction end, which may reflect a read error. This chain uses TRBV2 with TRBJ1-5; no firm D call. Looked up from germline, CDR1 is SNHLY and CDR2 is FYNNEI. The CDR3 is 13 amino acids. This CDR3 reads CASSAQSNQPRHF. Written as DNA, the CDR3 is TGTGCCAGCAGTGCCCAGAGCAATCAGCCCCGGCATTTT. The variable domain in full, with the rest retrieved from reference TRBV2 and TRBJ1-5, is EPEVTQTPSHQVTQMGQEVILRCVPISNHLYFYWYRQILGQKVEFLVSFYNNEISEKSEIFDDQFSVERPDGSNFTLKIRSTKLEDSAMYFCASSAQSNQPRHFGDGTRLSIL.

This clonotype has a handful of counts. CDR3 sequence (DNA): TGCAGTGCTCCACGGGACAGGGGGTTAGCCGGGGAGCTGTTTTTT. Residues: CSAPRDRGLAGELFF. This chain connects TRBV20-1 to TRBJ2-2; 11 bases are a match to TRBD1. Germline V gene data show CDR1 as DFQATT and CDR2 as SNEGSKA (reference sequence). The CDR3 extends over 15 amino acids. With 5 bases clipped from V and 6 bases from J, the junction kept 8 bases outside the gene matches.

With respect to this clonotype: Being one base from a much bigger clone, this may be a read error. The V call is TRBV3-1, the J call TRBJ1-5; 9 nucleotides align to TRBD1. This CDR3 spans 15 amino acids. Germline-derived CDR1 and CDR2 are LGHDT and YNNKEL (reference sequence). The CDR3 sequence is CASSQGTGVNQLQHF. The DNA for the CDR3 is TGTGCCAGCAGCCAAGGGACAGGGGTCAATCAGCTCCAGCATTTT.

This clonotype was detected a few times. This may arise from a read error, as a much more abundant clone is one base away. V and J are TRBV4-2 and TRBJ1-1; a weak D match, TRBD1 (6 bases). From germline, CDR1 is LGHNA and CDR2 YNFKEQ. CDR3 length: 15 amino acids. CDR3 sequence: CANSQSVMIGQEAFF. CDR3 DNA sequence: TGTGCCAACAGCCAATCAGTCATGATCGGACAGGAAGCTTTCTTT.

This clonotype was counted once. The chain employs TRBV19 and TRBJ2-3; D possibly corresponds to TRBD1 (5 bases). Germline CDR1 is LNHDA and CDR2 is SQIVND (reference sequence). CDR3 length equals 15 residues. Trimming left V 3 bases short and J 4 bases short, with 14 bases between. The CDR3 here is CASSMGLRAPDTQYF. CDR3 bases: TGTGCCAGTAGTATGGGTCTCAGGGCCCCAGATACGCAGTATTTT.

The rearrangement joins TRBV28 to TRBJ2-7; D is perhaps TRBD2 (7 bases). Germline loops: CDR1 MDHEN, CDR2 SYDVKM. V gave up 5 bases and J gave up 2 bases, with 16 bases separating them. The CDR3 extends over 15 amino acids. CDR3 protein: CASSGGGGLTYEQYV. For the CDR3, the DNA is TGTGCCAGCAGTGGGGGGGGGGGCCTTACCTACGAGCAGTACGTC.

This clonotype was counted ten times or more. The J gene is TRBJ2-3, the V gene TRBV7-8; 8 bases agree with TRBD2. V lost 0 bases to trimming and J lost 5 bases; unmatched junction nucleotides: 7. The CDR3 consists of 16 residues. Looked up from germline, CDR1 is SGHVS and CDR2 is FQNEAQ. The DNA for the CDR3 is TGTGCCAGCAGCTTAGCCGGGACTAGGAAGGTAGATACGCAGTATTTT. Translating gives CASSLAGTRKVDTQYF.

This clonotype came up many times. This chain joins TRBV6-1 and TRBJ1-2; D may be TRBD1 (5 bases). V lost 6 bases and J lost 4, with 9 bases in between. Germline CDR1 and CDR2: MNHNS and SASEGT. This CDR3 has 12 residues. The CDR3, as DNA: TGTGCCAGCAGCAGGGAACTCTATGGCTACACCTTC. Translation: CASSRELYGYTF.

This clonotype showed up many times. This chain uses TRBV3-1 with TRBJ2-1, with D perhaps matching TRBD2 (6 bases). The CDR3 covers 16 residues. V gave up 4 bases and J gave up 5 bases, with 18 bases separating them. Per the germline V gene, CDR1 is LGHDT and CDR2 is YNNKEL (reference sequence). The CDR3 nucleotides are TGTGCCAGCAGCCCAACGTTCGGGAGCCGAAACAATGAGCAGTTCTTC. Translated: CASSPTFGSRNNEQFF.

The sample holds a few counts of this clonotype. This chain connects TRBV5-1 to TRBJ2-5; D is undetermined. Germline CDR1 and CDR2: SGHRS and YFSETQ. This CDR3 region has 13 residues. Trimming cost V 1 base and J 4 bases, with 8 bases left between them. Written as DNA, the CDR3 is TGCGCCAGCAGCTTGCTGCGTCGAGAGACCCAGTACTTC. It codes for CASSLLRRETQYF.